The sample holds one count of the clone carrying this T cell receptor (beta chain). Its specificity is unknown. The entry originates in a study of post-analysis software for immune sequencing data. Broader study findings: Relative to controls, patients with multiple sclerosis showed significantly lower normalized Chao1 diversity. Same-batch preparations were strongly co-clustered by F measure. Comparison of patients with controls showed roughly five TRBV segments more frequent in patients, TRBV5-6, TRBV5-1 and TRBV20-1 among them.

Per the germline V gene, CDR1 is MNHNY and CDR2 is SVGAGI (reference sequence). Trimming pared 0 bases from V and 3 bases from J, leaving 8 bases between. This CDR3 is built from 14 residues. cDNA libraries for TCR beta contained unique molecular identifiers. MiXCR, applied by TCRdb to the PCR reads, yields one record per CDR3 protein. The sample holds 600,000 to 750,000 distinct CDR3 sequences, 55% to 60% seen once. V gene TRBV6-6 combines with J gene TRBJ1-1; D is unclear. The sequence derives from a girl aged 2 to 10 with multiple sclerosis. Sequencing used blood. This CDR3 is CASSYSNRDTEAFF. Written as DNA, the CDR3 is TGTGCCAGCAGTTACTCGAACCGGGACACTGAAGCTTTCTTT.